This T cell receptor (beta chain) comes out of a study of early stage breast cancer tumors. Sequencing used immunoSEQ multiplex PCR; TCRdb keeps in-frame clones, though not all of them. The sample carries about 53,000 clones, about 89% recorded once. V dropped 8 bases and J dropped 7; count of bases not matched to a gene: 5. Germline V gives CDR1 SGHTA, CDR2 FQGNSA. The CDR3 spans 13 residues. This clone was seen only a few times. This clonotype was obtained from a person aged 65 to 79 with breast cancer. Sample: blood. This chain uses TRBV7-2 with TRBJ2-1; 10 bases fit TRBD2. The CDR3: CASRIAGGNEQFF. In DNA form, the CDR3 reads TGTGCCAGCCGGATAGCGGGGGGAAATGAGCAGTTCTTC.